Given below is one T cell receptor (beta chain) in context. Its antigen is still unknown. These data are taken from a study of cytomegalovirus exposure and HLA in healthy donors. Study-wide context: HLA-typed donors were the source of roughly 80 million unique TCRs held in an early data release. Whole-study findings and limits: The later analysis indicated that the majority of CMV-associated TCR beta chains appeared HLA-restricted.

Primers included in the PCR were 60 Vbeta and 13 Jbeta primers. Only in-frame clones appear in the TCRdb table, and some are missing; sequencing was by immunoSEQ multiplex PCR. The sample lists about 50,000 clones, about three quarters occurring once. From germline, CDR1 is MNHNS and CDR2 SASEGT. Trimming took off 2 bases at V and 8 bases at J, with 16 bases between the two ends. The CDR3 consists of 15 residues. V and J are TRBV6-1 and TRBJ2-1, with a possible D match to TRBD2 (5 bases). This TCR came from a woman in her 50s in good health and CMV-seronegative. The sequenced sample consisted of PBMCs. CDR3 amino acids: CASSENPGLVDEQFF. The CDR3 DNA follows: TGTGCCAGCAGTGAAAATCCGGGGTTAGTCGATGAGCAGTTCTTC.